The source of this T cell receptor (beta chain) is a study of cytomegalovirus exposure and HLA in healthy donors. Study outcomes and limitations: Researchers reportedly found TCR beta sequences accurately predicted most subjects' HLA-A and HLA-B alleles. CMV serostatus stood as the only immune exposure information on hand.

Germline CDR1 and CDR2: SQVTM and ANQGSEA. The CDR3 has 13 amino acids. The V end was cut by 3 bases, the J end by 3 bases, with 11 bases between. The table lists this clone with a few counts. The antigen is not known. 13 Jbeta primers and 60 Vbeta primers were used for the PCR. Sequenced by immunoSEQ multiplex PCR; TCRdb stores in-frame clones only, minus some. This table has around 90,000 clones, about 80% appearing once. The sequencing input was PBMCs. The V and J genes are TRBV29-1 and TRBJ1-1, with no clear D. The source of this sequence is a human donor in good health. CDR3 sequence reads: CSVDAVRDTEAFF. The CDR3 DNA is TGCAGCGTTGACGCCGTCCGGGACACTGAAGCTTTCTTT.